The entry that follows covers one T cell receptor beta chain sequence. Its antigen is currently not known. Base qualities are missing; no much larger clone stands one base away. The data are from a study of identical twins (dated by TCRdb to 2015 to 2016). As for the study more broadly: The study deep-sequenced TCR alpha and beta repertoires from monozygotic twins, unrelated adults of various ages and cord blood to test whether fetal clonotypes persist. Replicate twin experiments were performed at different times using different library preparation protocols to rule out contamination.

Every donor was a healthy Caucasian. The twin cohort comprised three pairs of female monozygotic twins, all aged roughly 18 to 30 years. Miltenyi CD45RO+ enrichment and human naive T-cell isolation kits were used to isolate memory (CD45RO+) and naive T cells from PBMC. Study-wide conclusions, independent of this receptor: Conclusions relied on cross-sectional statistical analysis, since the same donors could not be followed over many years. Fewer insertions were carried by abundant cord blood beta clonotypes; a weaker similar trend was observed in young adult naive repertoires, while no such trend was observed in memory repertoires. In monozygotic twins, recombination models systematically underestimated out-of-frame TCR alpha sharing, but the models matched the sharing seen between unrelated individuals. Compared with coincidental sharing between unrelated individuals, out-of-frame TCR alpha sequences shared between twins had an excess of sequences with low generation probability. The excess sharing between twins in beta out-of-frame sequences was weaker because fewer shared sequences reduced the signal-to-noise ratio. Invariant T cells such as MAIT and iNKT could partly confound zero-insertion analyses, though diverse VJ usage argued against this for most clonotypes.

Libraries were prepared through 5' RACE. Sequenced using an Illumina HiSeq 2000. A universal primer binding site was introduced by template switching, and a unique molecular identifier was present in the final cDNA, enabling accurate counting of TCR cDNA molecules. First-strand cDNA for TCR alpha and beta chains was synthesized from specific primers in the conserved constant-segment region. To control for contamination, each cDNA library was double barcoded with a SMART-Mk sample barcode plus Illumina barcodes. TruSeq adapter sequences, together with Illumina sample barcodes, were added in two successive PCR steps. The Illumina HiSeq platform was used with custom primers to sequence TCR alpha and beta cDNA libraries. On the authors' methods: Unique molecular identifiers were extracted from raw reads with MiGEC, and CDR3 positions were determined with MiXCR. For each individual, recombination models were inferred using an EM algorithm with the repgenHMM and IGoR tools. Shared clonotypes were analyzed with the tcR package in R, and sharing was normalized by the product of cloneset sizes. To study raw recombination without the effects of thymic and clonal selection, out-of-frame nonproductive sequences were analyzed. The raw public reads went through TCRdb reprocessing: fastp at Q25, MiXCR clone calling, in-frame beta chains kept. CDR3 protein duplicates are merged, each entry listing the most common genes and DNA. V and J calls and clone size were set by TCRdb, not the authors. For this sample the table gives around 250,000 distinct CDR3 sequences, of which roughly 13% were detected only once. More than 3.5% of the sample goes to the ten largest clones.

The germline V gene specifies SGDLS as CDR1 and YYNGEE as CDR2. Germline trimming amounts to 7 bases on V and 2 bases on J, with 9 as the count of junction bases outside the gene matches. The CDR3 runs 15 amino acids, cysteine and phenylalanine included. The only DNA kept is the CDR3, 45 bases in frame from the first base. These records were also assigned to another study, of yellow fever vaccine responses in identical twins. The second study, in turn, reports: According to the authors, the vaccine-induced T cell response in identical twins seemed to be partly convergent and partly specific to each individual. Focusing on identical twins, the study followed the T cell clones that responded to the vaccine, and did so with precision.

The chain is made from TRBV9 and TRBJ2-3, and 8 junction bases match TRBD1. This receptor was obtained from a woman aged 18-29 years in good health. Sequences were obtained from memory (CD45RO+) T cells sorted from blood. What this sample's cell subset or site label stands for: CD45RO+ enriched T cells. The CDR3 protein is CASQGAPSSTDTQYF. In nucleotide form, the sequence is TGTGCCAGCCAGGGGGCCCCCTCCTCCACAGATACGCAGTATTTT.